The rows below give T cell receptor beta chains drawn from one sample of a study of blood T cells in healthy people across ages. Using its own MiXCR run on the 5' RACE reads, TCRdb lists one record per CDR3 protein. The data show approximately 1,700,000 distinct CDR3 sequences, around 42% seen once. The sample consisted of blood. The receptors derive from a human donor in good health. The CDR3 runs from the conserved cysteine through the conserved F or W. Fields, in order: J gene, D gene, clone size, V gene, CDR3 DNA, CDR3 protein. A D gene is named only where the DNA matches it firmly. A row's size may be missing; if present it is once, few, many or a size class.

TRBJ2-5 . few TRBV4-1 TGCGCCAGCAGCCAAGGGACAGACGGCGCCCAGTACTTC CASSQGTDGAQYF
TRBJ2-5 . few TRBV7-2 TGTGCCAGCAGCAAAGCGGGACAGCTTATACAAGAGACCCAGTACTTC CASSKAGQLIQETQYF
TRBJ2-5 . . TRBV4-3 TGCGCCAGCAGCCAAGATCTTTCTCAAGGGACCCAGTACTTC CASSQDLSQGTQYF
TRBJ1-4 . . TRBV20-1 TGCAGTGCCATTGGGGACTCTGGGCTATGGACTAATGAAAAACTGTTTTTT CSAIGDSGLWTNEKLFF
TRBJ1-2 . . TRBV29-1 TGCAGCGTAGCCGGGAGCTATGGCTACACCTTC CSVAGSYGYTF
TRBJ1-3 TRBD1 . TRBV6-5 TGTGCCAGCAGTTGGACAGGCCCTGGAAACACCATATATTTT CASSWTGPGNTIYF
TRBJ2-1 TRBD2 . TRBV11-1 TGTGCCAGCAGCCCCTTACGGGGGGTAGGGTACAATGAGCAGTTCTTC CASSPLRGVGYNEQFF
TRBJ2-1 . few TRBV20-1 TGCAGTGCTAGGGACTCTCGTGATTTTGAGCAGTTCTTC CSARDSRDFEQFF
TRBJ2-2 . . TRBV5-5 TGTGCCAGCAGCCCGGTACCCCAGATTATTAACACCGGGGAGCTGTTTTTT CASSPVPQIINTGELFF
TRBJ2-7 . . TRBV9 TGTGCCAGCAGCGAACAGGGAAACTACGAGCAGTACTTC CASSEQGNYEQYF
TRBJ2-2 TRBD1 few TRBV6-2/TRBV6-3 TGTGCCAGCAGTTATGATCTAGGGACAGAGGACACCGGGGAGCTGTTTTTT CASSYDLGTEDTGELFF
TRBJ2-1 TRBD1 few TRBV7-2 TGTGCCAGCAGCCGTCCAAACATACAGGGGGCGCTGTACAATGAGCAGTTCTTC CASSRPNIQGALYNEQFF
TRBJ2-3 TRBD2 few TRBV12-3/TRBV12-4 TGTGCCAGCACCAGGGACTATAATACGCAGTATTTT CASTRDYNTQYF
TRBJ2-5 TRBD2 . TRBV4-1 TGCGCCAGCAGCCAAGAAGGGCTAGCGGGGGTCTGGGAGACCCAGTACTTC CASSQEGLAGVWETQYF
TRBJ2-5 . few TRBV15 TGTGCCACCAGCAGAGATAGGGGAACTAGCAGGGAGACCCAGTACTTC CATSRDRGTSRETQYF
TRBJ2-2 TRBD2 . TRBV6-1 TGTGCCAGCAGTCCAGGACTAGCGGGGGATGTTACCGGGGAGCTGTTTTTT CASSPGLAGDVTGELFF
TRBJ1-6 . . TRBV4-1 TGCGCCAGCAGCCAAGGTGTTTCACCCCTCCACTTT CASSQGVSPLHF
TRBJ2-1 . . TRBV5-1 TGCGCCAGCAGCCTTGAGGCAACAGGGAATAACAATGAGCAGTTCTTC CASSLEATGNNNEQFF
TRBJ1-1 . . TRBV20-1 TGCAGTGCTAGAGAGGGGTACACTGAAGCTTTCTTT CSAREGYTEAFF
TRBJ1-5 . . TRBV12-3/TRBV12-4 TGTGCCAGCAGGTTACTACAGGGTTCTCATCAGCCCCAGCATTTT CASRLLQGSHQPQHF
TRBJ2-7 . few TRBV4-1 TGCGCCAGCAGCCAAGAGAACAGTATTACCTACGAGCAGTACTTC CASSQENSITYEQYF
TRBJ2-7 . . TRBV10-3 TGTGCCATCAGTGACAGGGGTGAGGACGAGCAGTACTTC CAISDRGEDEQYF
TRBJ1-1 . . TRBV3-1 TGTGCCAGCAGCCAAGGAGGGGGGACGGACACTGAAGCTTTCTTT CASSQGGGTDTEAFF
TRBJ1-6 . once TRBV20-1 TGCAGTGCCCGACACCGGTCTAATTCACCCCTCCACTTT CSARHRSNSPLHF
TRBJ2-7 . . TRBV20-1 TGCAGTGCCTCAAGACCCTCCGCCGGGGCCTACGAGCAGTACTTC CSASRPSAGAYEQYF
TRBJ2-1 . few TRBV12-3/TRBV12-4 TGTGCCAGCAGTTTTAGGGCTAGCCCTTACAATGAGCAGTTCTTC CASSFRASPYNEQFF